This entry lists 10 T cell receptor beta chains sequenced from one sample in a study of T-cell memory formation after mild COVID-19. TCRdb passed the 5' RACE reads through MiXCR, listing each CDR3 protein once. The data contain 470,000 or so distinct CDR3 sequences, 20% to 30% of them singletons. Source material: PBMCs or a T cell subset sorted from them (not recorded which). These receptors were collected from an adult woman who had mild COVID-19 (a few samples of this study predate the infection). Cell type and time point are not known.

The J gene is TRBJ2-7, the V gene TRBV20-1, with D unresolved. The CDR3 length is 14 residues. Trimming took 5 bases from V and 1 from J, leaving 15 bases between them. The germline V gene encodes CDR1 DFQATT and CDR2 SNEGSKA (reference sequence). CDR3 coding DNA: TGCAGTGCTCTGACCCCGGACCCATCCTACGAGCAGTACTTC. It yields the protein CSALTPDPSYEQYF.

The CDR3 DNA is TGTGCCAGCATTGGGACGCCGGGACTAGCGGGAGGGGGGTCCTACAATGAGCAGTTCTTC. Translating it yields CASIGTPGLAGGGSYNEQFF. The chain has TRBV6-2 or TRBV6-3 and TRBJ2-1, with 16 bases lining up with TRBD2. From germline, CDR1 is MNHEY and CDR2 SVGEGT. V lost 7 bases to trimming and J lost 1 base; unmatched junction nucleotides: 13. CDR3 length equals 20 residues.

This clonotype was counted a few times. J is TRBJ2-7 and V is TRBV25-1; possible D gene TRBD1, 6 bases. The CDR3 spans 16 residues. In germline, CDR1 is MGHDK, CDR2 SYGVNS. Trimming pared 8 bases from V and 3 bases from J, leaving 23 bases between. CDR3 in amino acids: CASEPSPGDLGYEQYF. The CDR3 DNA is TGTGCCAGCGAACCTTCCCCAGGGGATTTAGGCTACGAGCAGTACTTC.

The gene calls are TRBV24-1 and TRBJ2-2; D uncertain. The CDR3 covers 17 residues. V dropped 3 bases and J dropped 1 base, with 14 bases sitting between them. The germline CDR1 and CDR2 sequences are KGHDR and SFDVKD. DNA of the CDR3: TGTGCCACCAGTGATCGCCAACATAAAGAGAACACCGGGGAGCTGTTTTTT. It encodes CATSDRQHKENTGELFF.

This clonotype was counted a few times. V is TRBV9 and J is TRBJ2-7; TRBD1 agrees at 7 bases. The CDR3 runs 15 residues. With 0 bases clipped from V and 2 bases from J, the junction kept 5 bases outside the gene matches. Germline V gene sequence: CDR1 SGDLS, CDR2 YYNGEE. CDR3 nucleotides: TGTGCCAGCAGCGTAGGGACAGGCACCCCCTACGAGCAGTACTTC. Translation: CASSVGTGTPYEQYF.

This chain joins TRBV5-4 and TRBJ2-5; D might be TRBD1 (5 bases). Germline V CDR1 and CDR2: SGHNT, YYREEE (reference sequence). CDR3 length: 14 amino acids. V was clipped by 2 bases and J by 10 bases, with 18 bases between them. The CDR3 DNA reads TGTGCCAGCAGCTTCGACAGTAAAGAGTTGGACCAGTACTTC. Translated, it gives CASSFDSKELDQYF.

This clonotype was observed a handful of times. The V and J genes are TRBV7-8 and TRBJ2-7, with TRBD2 matching over 7 bases. CDR1 is SGHVS and CDR2 is FQNEAQ in the germline V gene. The CDR3 totals 16 residues. After removal of 4 bases from V and 7 bases from J, the junction contained 16 bases not matched to a gene. The CDR3 sequence is CASSSNPGLFGGEQYF. The CDR3 DNA reads as TGTGCCAGCAGCTCCAATCCAGGACTCTTCGGGGGGGAGCAGTACTTC. Complete variable domain (other parts from reference TRBV7-8 and TRBJ2-7): GAGVSQSPRYKVAKRGQDVALRCDPISGHVSLFWYQQALGQGPEFLTYFQNEAQLDKSGLPSDRFFAERPEGSVSTLKIQRTQQEDSAVYLCASSSNPGLFGGEQYFGPGTRLTVT.

The chain has TRBV14 and TRBJ1-2; no reliable D call. Germline lookup yields CDR1 SGHDN and CDR2 FVKESK. This CDR3 spans 14 amino acids. Trimming pared 0 bases from V and 8 bases from J, leaving 13 bases between. The CDR3 spells CASSQDTAGGGYTF. The CDR3, as DNA: TGTGCCAGCAGCCAAGATACGGCAGGCGGCGGCTACACCTTC.

The rearrangement joins TRBV20-1 to TRBJ1-1; weak D call: TRBD1 (6 bases). The length of the CDR3 is 16 residues. The germline CDR1 and CDR2 sequences are DFQATT and SNEGSKA (reference sequence). Between the trimmed V and J ends, which lost 0 bases and 0 bases, there was a span of 14 bases. CDR3 DNA: TGCAGTGCTAGAGAAGGGGGTCGGGTGGTGAACACTGAAGCTTTCTTT. Amino acids: CSAREGGRVVNTEAFF.

This clonotype was seen a handful of times. The V call is TRBV11-2, the J call TRBJ1-1; D gene unclear. Germline assignment: CDR1 SGHAT and CDR2 FQNNGV. The CDR3 is 13 residues long. The ends were cut back, 5 bases at V and 11 bases at J, with 18 bases in the middle. The CDR3 DNA sequence: TGTGCCAGCAGCCTAATTAACGAGGCGAAGGCTTTCTTT. Its translation: CASSLINEAKAFF.